The clone carrying this T cell receptor (beta chain) was counted many times. The antigen remains unidentified. This sample was taken from a study of early T cells in non-severe SARS-CoV-2 infection. Study details: Sequencing used unsorted whole-blood bulk RNA, so chains lack pairing. Study-wide results and caveats: VDJdb matching, biased toward anti-spike CD8 responses, missed private and CD4 specificities.

The TCR library protocol attached unique molecular identifiers to the individual cDNA molecules. Using its own MiXCR run on the 5' RACE reads, TCRdb lists one record per CDR3 protein. The repertoire includes fewer than 35,000 distinct CDR3 sequences, 4% to 5.5% of them detected once, and 9.5% to 12% sits in the top ten. This TCR was recovered from an adult who was a healthcare worker with PCR-confirmed SARS-CoV-2 infection or an uninfected control (not recorded which). Sequencing was performed on whole blood.

The CDR3 bases are TGTGCCAGCAGTTCACTACAGGGGTGGGAGACCCAGTACTTC. Translated: CASSSLQGWETQYF. V gene TRBV28 combines with J gene TRBJ2-5, with TRBD1 matching over 7 bases. The J segment lost 5 bases and the V segment lost 4 bases, leaving 7 bases of the junction unmatched. The CDR3 sequence is 14 residues long. Germline V lookup: CDR1 MDHEN, CDR2 SYDVKM.